The next 17 T cell receptor beta chains were all read from a single sample in a study of cytomegalovirus exposure and HLA in healthy donors. The PCR used 60 Vbeta and 13 Jbeta primers. TCRdb's copy holds only in-frame clones and misses some; the assay was immunoSEQ multiplex PCR. The sample carries 150,000 or so clones, 80% recorded once. Sequencing was done on a sample of PBMCs. The receptors were sampled from a man aged 18 to 30 in good health and CMV-seropositive.

The chain joins TRBV11-2 to TRBJ2-3; TRBD2 is a possible D gene (5 bases). V was pared by 5 bases and J by 4 bases, with 10 bases between. The CDR3 is 13 amino acids. CDR1 SGHAT and CDR2 FQNNGV come from the germline V gene. DNA for the CDR3: TGTGCCAGCAGCCATCCCGGGGCAGATACGCAGTATTTT. This gives the protein CASSHPGADTQYF.

The rearrangement links TRBV6-5 to TRBJ1-3; 7 positions agree with TRBD1. The CDR3 is 15 residues long. The germline V gene has CDR1 MNHEY and CDR2 SVGAGI. The junction had 6 bases not matched to a gene; V was cut back by 6 bases and J by 1 base. CDR3 in DNA: TGTGCCAGCAGACTGACAGGGAGGTCTGGAAACACCATATATTTT. It specifies CASRLTGRSGNTIYF.

The gene calls are TRBV4-2 and TRBJ2-2; TRBD1 aligns across 7 bases. The CDR3 runs 19 residues. The J segment lost 0 bases and the V segment lost 3 bases, leaving 13 bases of the junction unmatched. The germline V gene has CDR1 LGHNA and CDR2 YNFKEQ. The CDR3 reads CASSQRGPILLTNTGELFF. Here the CDR3 DNA reads TGTGCCAGCAGCCAGAGGGGGCCGATCCTTTTAACGAACACCGGGGAGCTGTTTTTT.

CDR3: CASSRDFSTGELFF. In DNA form, the CDR3 reads TGTGCCAGCAGCCGGGACTTTTCCACCGGGGAGCTGTTTTTT. V usage is TRBV7-9 and J usage is TRBJ2-2; D might be TRBD2 (6 bases). This CDR3 contains 14 residues. Germline assignment: CDR1 SEHNR and CDR2 FQNEAQ (reference sequence). The ends were cut back, 5 bases at V and 4 bases at J, with 11 bases in the middle.

The chain couples TRBV4-1 to TRBJ2-5; 7 bases are shared with TRBD1. The J call may be incorrect, as the DNA end agrees better with TRBJ2-7. The CDR3 length is 17 residues. Germline CDR1 reads MGHRA; CDR2 reads YSYEKL. The CDR3 region is CASSQRPGTAAAYEQYF. DNA for the CDR3: TGCGCCAGCAGCCAGCGCCCCGGGACAGCGGCCGCCTACGAGCAGTACTTC.

This clone was detected a few times. The chain links TRBV5-1 to TRBJ2-5, with a weak D call TRBD2 (5 bases). Germline V gene lookup returns CDR1 SGHRS and CDR2 YFSETQ. The CDR3 runs 14 residues. Between the trimmed V and J ends, which lost 0 bases and 2 bases, there was a span of 8 bases. The CDR3 reads CASSLDTGQETQYF. The DNA for the CDR3 is TGCGCCAGCAGCTTGGACACGGGACAAGAGACCCAGTACTTC.

V usage is TRBV7-9 and J usage is TRBJ2-2, with D tentatively TRBD2 (6 bases). This CDR3 contains 13 residues. V dropped 10 bases and J dropped 3 bases, with 12 bases sitting between them. Germline CDR1 SEHNR, CDR2 FQNEAQ (reference sequence). The CDR3 protein is CAIPGVYTGELFF. DNA for the CDR3: TGTGCCATTCCGGGAGTTTACACCGGGGAGCTGTTTTTT.

V and J are TRBV10-3 and TRBJ2-5; D is perhaps TRBD1 (5 bases). From germline, CDR1 is ENHRY and CDR2 SYGVKD. Trimming cost V 5 bases and J 1 base, with 11 bases left between them. CDR3 size: 14 residues. In DNA, the CDR3 is TGTGCCATCAGTACCTCCCAGGGCCAAGAGACCCAGTACTTC. Protein sequence: CAISTSQGQETQYF.

The chain links TRBV29-1 to TRBJ2-7; 8 bases map to TRBD1. V gave up 4 bases and J gave up 3 bases; unmatched junction bases: 11. The CDR3 is made up of 15 amino acids. The germline V gene has CDR1 SQVTM and CDR2 ANQGSEA. CDR3 in DNA: TGCAGCGTTGCCGTATCGCCGACAGGGGACTACGAGCAGTACTTC. Translating it yields CSVAVSPTGDYEQYF.

The V and J genes are TRBV18 and TRBJ1-2; D is unclear. CDR3 length: 15 amino acids. Germline CDR1 is KGHSH and CDR2 is LQKENI. The V gene lost 7 bases and the J gene lost 6 bases, with 21 bases spanning the gap. DNA for the CDR3: TGTGCCAGCTTCAGTGTCTCCGGGAAACGAGATGGCTACACCTTC. Amino acid sequence: CASFSVSGKRDGYTF.

This clone occurred once. This chain uses TRBV5-1 with TRBJ1-2, with D perhaps matching TRBD1 (6 bases). Germline V gives CDR1 SGHRS, CDR2 YFSETQ. The CDR3 contains 12 residues. Trimming stripped 4 bases from V and 6 bases from J, with 10 bases between. The CDR3 DNA sequence: TGCGCCAGCAGCATCGGACAGAATGGCTACACCTTC. As protein: CASSIGQNGYTF.

This chain joins TRBV6-5 and TRBJ2-1, with D maybe TRBD2 (7 bases). This CDR3 region has 16 residues. Trimming cost V 2 bases and J 7 bases, with 18 bases left between them. Germline V gene lookup returns CDR1 MNHEY and CDR2 SVGAGI. The CDR3 here is CASSYASGGARNEQFF. Here the CDR3 DNA reads TGTGCCAGCAGTTACGCTAGTGGGGGGGCCAGAAATGAGCAGTTCTTC.

This clone was seen only a few times. The chain uses TRBV7-6 and TRBJ1-1, with D possibly being TRBD1 (6 bases). V was clipped by 5 bases and J by 8 bases, with 21 bases between them. This CDR3 spans 15 amino acids. From germline, CDR1 is SGHVS and CDR2 FNYEAQ. The chain's CDR3 is CASSIGSQGIPEAFF. In DNA form, the CDR3 reads TGTGCCAGCAGCATAGGGTCACAGGGAATCCCGGAAGCTTTCTTT.

This sequence joins TRBV10-3 and TRBJ2-1; 8 bases map to TRBD2. Germline CDR1 is ENHRY and CDR2 is SYGVKD. The CDR3 is 14 residues long. V lost 4 bases, J lost 2 bases, and 1 base stayed unmatched. CDR3 in amino acids: CAISAGLAYNEQFF. The CDR3, as DNA: TGTGCCATCAGTGCGGGACTAGCCTACAATGAGCAGTTCTTC.

The chain carries TRBV5-1 and TRBJ2-6, with 7 bases that match TRBD1. The CDR3 covers 16 residues. V lost 4 bases and J lost 2; bases outside the gene matches: 6. Per the germline V gene, CDR1 is SGHRS and CDR2 is YFSETQ. CDR3 amino acids: CASSMGQLAGANVLTF. CDR3 DNA sequence: TGCGCCAGCAGCATGGGACAGTTAGCTGGGGCCAACGTCCTGACTTTC.

Comment on this clone: The sample holds other DNA sequences that translate to the same CDR3. This chain links TRBV14 with TRBJ1-2; possibly TRBD1 for D (5 bases). The germline V gene has CDR1 SGHDN and CDR2 FVKESK. Between the trimmed V and J ends, which lost 1 base and 8 bases, there was a span of 11 bases. The CDR3 is 13 amino acids. The CDR3 here is CASSQVGGGGYTF. The CDR3 DNA reads as TGTGCCAGCAGCCAAGTTGGGGGAGGCGGCTACACCTTC.

With regard to this clone: One junction end disagrees with the germline gene, perhaps due to a read error. The chain is built from TRBV9 and TRBJ2-1, with TRBD2 as a possible D gene (7 bases). CDR3 size: 15 residues. Germline CDR1 is SGDLS and CDR2 is YYNGEE. The CDR3 nucleotides are TGTGCCAGCAGCTCAAGCTGGGGGGGCAACAATGAGCAGCTCTTC. The encoded protein is CASSSSWGGNNEQLF.